This T cell receptor (beta chain) came from a study of CD8+ T cells in alopecia areata. Background on the study: Affected scalp percentage determined the severity score of treated patients.

Comments on this clone: Its antigen is not identified.

As to treatment: oral pan-JAK inhibitor, 5-10 mg twice daily. This CDR3 is 16 amino acids long. Germline loops: CDR1 MNHEY, CDR2 SMNVEV (reference sequence). V lost 4 bases and J lost 6, with 19 bases in between. Study-level points and caveats: Many expanded lesional clones persisted in scalp and blood during tofacitinib. Since there was just one nonresponder, nobody can yet say how baseline CD8+ expansion ties to response. Scalp clonality, together with expanded CD8+ clones among the top 100, fell significantly with tofacitinib.

RNA extraction was followed by reverse transcription into cDNA, which acted as the sequencing template. Measured with immunoSEQ multiplex PCR; TCRdb has only the in-frame clones, and not every one. This sample carries about 97,000 clones, almost 60% of them seen once, and the ten largest clones take about 16%. Sequenced here: CD8+ T cells sorted from blood, sampled around week 55, from a patient treated with tofacitinib. The TCR originated in a human donor with alopecia areata. The chain is built from TRBV27 and TRBJ1-5; D remains ambiguous. The CDR3 DNA follows: TGTGCCAGCAGTTCGGCGCGGGGAATGATGAGTCAGCCCCAGCATTTT. This encodes CASSSARGMMSQPQHF.